These 3 T cell receptor beta chains came from one sample sequenced in a study of cytomegalovirus exposure and HLA in healthy donors. PCR amplification relied on 60 Vbeta primers (plus 13 Jbeta primers). Assay used: immunoSEQ multiplex PCR; TCRdb lists only in-frame clones, some missing. The sample lists some 130,000 clones, approximately 61% occurring once. The sequencing sample was made of PBMCs. These receptor sequences come from a human donor in good health.

This chain connects TRBV13 to TRBJ2-2, with D possibly TRBD2 on 5 matching bases. The CDR3 consists of 17 residues. Germline V CDR1 and CDR2: PRHDT, FYEKMQ (reference sequence). V dropped 0 bases and J dropped 4 bases, with 15 bases sitting between them. The CDR3 DNA follows: TGTGCCAGCAGCTTAGGGTCTCATCCTCGGGGCACCGGGGAGCTGTTTTTT. Amino acids: CASSLGSHPRGTGELFF.

The chain has TRBV5-1 and TRBJ2-1; TRBD1 is a possible D gene (7 bases). Looked up from germline, CDR1 is SGHRS and CDR2 is YFSETQ. Trimming removed 0 bases from V and 7 bases from J, with 17 bases in between. The CDR3 length is 16 residues. CDR3 DNA: TGCGCCAGCAGCTTGGTTATATCAGGGGGAGGAAATGAGCAGTTCTTC. As protein: CASSLVISGGGNEQFF.

This clone is a singleton in its sample. CDR3 nucleotide sequence: TGTGCCAGCAGCCACGGGACAGGGGCCTATGAGCAGTTCTTC. Its translation is CASSHGTGAYEQFF. V and J are TRBV7-3 and TRBJ2-1; 10 nucleotides match TRBD1. The CDR3 loop spans 14 amino acids. Germline-derived CDR1 and CDR2 are SGHTA and FQGTGA. Trimming at V came to 5 bases and at J to 8 bases, leaving 6 bases not matched to a gene.